This T cell receptor (beta chain) is from a study of brain T cells in children with intractable seizures. CDR1 and CDR2 from the germline V gene are SQVTM and ANQGSEA. The CDR3 contains 14 residues. Deletions cut 0 bases from V and 5 bases from J, with 13 bases between. Produced via immunoSEQ multiplex PCR; TCRdb's table is partial and in-frame only. The data hold about 76,000 clones, with 93% observed a single time. On this clone: Its antigen remains unidentified.

Surgery cases with the highest brain T cell transcript signatures were chosen for sequencing. Patients received at least one anti-epileptic drug before surgery. Study-level results: Viral specificity was inferred only from CDR3 similarity; HCMV serostatus was unknown.

The chain carries TRBV29-1 and TRBJ1-2; D gene ambiguous. The clonotype was recovered from a boy in the first two years of life with tuberous sclerosis and intractable seizures. Here the sequenced sample was peripheral blood, taken at surgery. In nucleotides, the CDR3 is TGCAGCGTTGAAGATGGTCGAAGGCAATATGGCTACACCTTC. Protein sequence: CSVEDGRRQYGYTF.